This T cell receptor beta chain is drawn from a study of T cell changes during pregnancy in multiple sclerosis. Method: immunoSEQ multiplex PCR; TCRdb's copy keeps in-frame clones and lacks some. This sample has more than 100,000 clones, with roughly nine tenths found just once. V shed 3 bases, J shed 6 bases, and the junction held 1 base outside the gene matches. The length of the CDR3 is 13 residues. Germline V gene data show CDR1 as KGHSH and CDR2 as LQKENI. The V call is TRBV18, the J call TRBJ2-1, with TRBD2 matching over 8 bases. The TCR originated in a female donor with multiple sclerosis, enrolled in a pregnancy study. The specimen comprised peripheral blood, sampled after pregnancy. The DNA of the CDR3 is TGTGCCAGCTCACCTGGACTAGCCAATGAGCAGTTCTTC. It codes for CASSPGLANEQFF.